This TCR beta chain was captured in a study of blood T cell repertoires in COVID-19. CDR1 is MNHEY, CDR2 SVGEGT, per germline. This CDR3 has 14 amino acids. Trimming at V came to 5 bases and at J to 10 bases, leaving 6 bases not matched to a gene. Profiled with immunoSEQ multiplex PCR; TCRdb holds only in-frame clones, not every one. In the table there are about 220,000 clones, less than 90% of which are singletons. Sequencing was performed on peripheral blood. The chain joins TRBV6-2 or TRBV6-3 to TRBJ1-6, with TRBD1 matching 9 bases. The clonotype was recovered from a man aged 35-49 years with active or convalescent COVID-19. The CDR3 sequence is CASSLTGGYSPLHF. The CDR3 DNA reads as TGTGCCAGCAGTCTAACAGGGGGCTACTCACCCCTCCACTTT.